This T cell receptor beta chain was retrieved from a study of T cells in Graves' hyperthyroidism and ophthalmopathy (dated by TCRdb to between 2018 and 2020). Broadly, across the study: Peripheral blood samples were taken at initial diagnosis, before any treatment was given. A discovery cohort of roughly 96 patients, approximately 44 with Graves' ophthalmopathy and over 55 with stable Graves' hyperthyroidism, was used to find distinguishing TCR V-J signatures. Prospective prediction of ophthalmopathy was tested in an independent validation cohort of fewer than 20 hyperthyroidism patients and 15 to 17 patients who later progressed to ophthalmopathy. The approximately 98 discovery patients were randomly divided into training and test sets at a 7:3 ratio. The study also compared thyroid tissue and blood T-cell repertoires from roughly 6 Graves' hyperthyroidism patients. Once sampling was done, hyperthyroidism patients were given methimazole at a starting dose of 30 mg daily, whereas ophthalmopathy patients were given high-dose intravenous methylprednisolone. According to the paper, TCR Vbeta CDR3 sequencing was carried out on approximately 140 peripheral blood samples, which came from 40 to 45 ophthalmopathy, fewer than 80 hyperthyroidism and roughly 17 progressor patients. The paper as a whole reports these results and caveats: In cross-validation, a model built on a 13 V-J signature told ophthalmopathy apart from stable hyperthyroidism with 85% to 90% sensitivity and about 81% specificity, and in testing the same model reached 80%/75%. Most expanded thyroid clonotypes (frequency above 0.001) were also found in blood, which suggests that blood repertoires may mirror thyroid immune responses. In validation, the model predicted progression to ophthalmopathy with 65% to 71% sensitivity and around 72% specificity, a median of 6.5 months before onset. No statistical method was used to set the sample size in advance, and investigators knew the group allocation.

Germline trimming: 4 bases from V, 5 bases from J; junction bases outside gene matches: 6. CDR1 LGHNA and CDR2 YNFKEQ are derived from the germline V gene. From the cysteine through the phenylalanine, the CDR3 covers 15 amino acids. Only the CDR3 region is kept as DNA, spanning 45 bases read in frame from base 1. Regarding this clonotype: There is no known antigen for this receptor. Per-nucleotide qualities are absent, and no much larger clonotype sits a single base away.

TCR beta CDR3 regions were amplified from RNA transcripts. For the first round of RT-PCR on the TCR CDR3, the HTBI primer set was used together with the Qiagen OneStep RT-PCR kit. A second multiplex PCR round built the libraries, followed by size selection and purification. Sequencing of the libraries was done on an Illumina HiSeq2000 using paired-end 100 bp reads. From the authors' description of their analysis: SOAPnuke was used to process the raw data, throwing out any read that contained adapters or uncalled bases, had a mean Phred below 15, or lacked an exact constant-primer or identifier match. High-quality paired reads were merged with COPE v1.2.5, and unique nucleotide sequences were defined as clonotypes. MiTCR v1.1 was used to align clonotypes to the IMGT TRBV, TRBD and TRBJ reference segments. The analysis included only V-J combinations with a frequency above 0.0001, which together covered more than 98% of the repertoires. A TCS score was defined as the ratio of F50 (clonal expansion) to E x V (chaos), with BLOSUM62-based TCRdist applied between CDR3 peptides within each V-J. Welch's t-statistics and random forest reduced fewer than 600 V-J features to 13, which were used in a naive Bayes classifier (R e1071). The public reads were reanalyzed by TCRdb: fastp trimming at Q25, MiXCR alignment, in-frame beta chains only. Rows with one shared CDR3 protein collapse into an entry with the most common genes and DNA. V and J calls and clone size were set by TCRdb, not the authors. The sample contains roughly 510,000 distinct CDR3 sequences, more than 20% of them found a single time. Clones ranked in the top ten supply around a quarter of the sample.

Stable Graves' hyperthyroidism was defined as the absence of progression to ophthalmopathy over 18 months of follow-up. Hyperthyroidism patients were newly diagnosed, with disease duration under 2 months, and aged 18 to 65 years. The study excluded patients with uncontrolled infections, other autoimmune diseases, pregnancy or lactation. Diagnoses were based on clinical symptoms, serum thyroxine and TRAb, thyroid ultrasound and orbital computed tomography. PBMCs were isolated from about 9.1 ml of fresh peripheral blood by Ficoll-Paque density gradient centrifugation. Total RNA was extracted with Trizol reagent, and quality was checked on an Agilent 2100 Bioanalyzer.

The chain employs TRBV4-2 and TRBJ1-2, with 11 bases in between that match TRBD1. Sequencing was done on a sample of blood. The TCR was taken from a man between 18 and 35 years old with Graves' hyperthyroidism. The CDR3 here reads CASSPRTGGGYGYTF. The DNA sequence reads TGTGCCAGCAGCCCCCGGACAGGGGGCGGGTATGGCTACACCTTC.